This T cell receptor beta chain was sequenced in a study of chronic HIV infection and antiretroviral therapy. This clonotype was picked up a small number of times. TCRdb analysed the 5' RACE reads with MiXCR anew, one entry per CDR3 protein. This table holds 40,000 to 60,000 distinct CDR3 sequences, approximately 19% found once. Trimming cost V 0 bases and J 6 bases, with 14 bases left between them. The CDR3 runs 15 residues. Germline V gene data show CDR1 as SGHRS and CDR2 as YFSETQ. Material: peripheral blood. The chain uses TRBV5-1 and TRBJ2-3, with unresolved D. The sequence was collected from an adult who had HIV and had not received antiretroviral therapy, or was an uninfected healthy control (not recorded which). The DNA for the CDR3 is TGCGCCAGCAGCTTGGGCTGGGGAAGTGTGGATACGCAGTATTTT. Translation gives CASSLGWGSVDTQYF.